This entry concerns a single TCR beta chain. Its antigen is unknown. The timepoints at which blood was sampled were baseline, cycle 4 day 1, and cycle 7 day 1. Libraries were prepared by immunoSEQ multiplex PCR; TCRdb keeps only in-frame clonotypes and omits some of them. The repertoire includes approximately 69,000 clones, about 80% of them detected once, and approximately 2.1% sits in the top ten. The sample originates from a study of OX40 agonist ivuxolimab in advanced cancers. Study overall: Patients' therapy was ivuxolimab, an antibody that acts as an agonist of OX40 (CD134). People in dose escalation had one of these cancers: hepatocellular carcinoma, melanoma, renal cell or head and neck cancer. Study results and limitations: CD8+ T cells were the subset that, on average, had more expanded clones than CD4+.

The CDR3 has 15 amino acids. CDR1 and CDR2 from the germline V gene are MNHNS and SASEGT. Trimming removed 0 bases at V and 0 bases at J, with 9 bases between. This receptor was identified in an adult with an advanced solid tumor such as melanoma, head and neck, liver or kidney cancer. The sequencing used CD4+ or CD8+ T cells sorted from blood, collected in a trial of the OX40 agonist ivuxolimab. This rearrangement joins TRBV6-1 to TRBJ2-7, with TRBD1 as a possible D gene (6 bases). The CDR3 coding sequence is TGTGCCAGCAGTGAAGCGGGGACAAGCTCCTACGAGCAGTACTTC. It specifies CASSEAGTSSYEQYF.